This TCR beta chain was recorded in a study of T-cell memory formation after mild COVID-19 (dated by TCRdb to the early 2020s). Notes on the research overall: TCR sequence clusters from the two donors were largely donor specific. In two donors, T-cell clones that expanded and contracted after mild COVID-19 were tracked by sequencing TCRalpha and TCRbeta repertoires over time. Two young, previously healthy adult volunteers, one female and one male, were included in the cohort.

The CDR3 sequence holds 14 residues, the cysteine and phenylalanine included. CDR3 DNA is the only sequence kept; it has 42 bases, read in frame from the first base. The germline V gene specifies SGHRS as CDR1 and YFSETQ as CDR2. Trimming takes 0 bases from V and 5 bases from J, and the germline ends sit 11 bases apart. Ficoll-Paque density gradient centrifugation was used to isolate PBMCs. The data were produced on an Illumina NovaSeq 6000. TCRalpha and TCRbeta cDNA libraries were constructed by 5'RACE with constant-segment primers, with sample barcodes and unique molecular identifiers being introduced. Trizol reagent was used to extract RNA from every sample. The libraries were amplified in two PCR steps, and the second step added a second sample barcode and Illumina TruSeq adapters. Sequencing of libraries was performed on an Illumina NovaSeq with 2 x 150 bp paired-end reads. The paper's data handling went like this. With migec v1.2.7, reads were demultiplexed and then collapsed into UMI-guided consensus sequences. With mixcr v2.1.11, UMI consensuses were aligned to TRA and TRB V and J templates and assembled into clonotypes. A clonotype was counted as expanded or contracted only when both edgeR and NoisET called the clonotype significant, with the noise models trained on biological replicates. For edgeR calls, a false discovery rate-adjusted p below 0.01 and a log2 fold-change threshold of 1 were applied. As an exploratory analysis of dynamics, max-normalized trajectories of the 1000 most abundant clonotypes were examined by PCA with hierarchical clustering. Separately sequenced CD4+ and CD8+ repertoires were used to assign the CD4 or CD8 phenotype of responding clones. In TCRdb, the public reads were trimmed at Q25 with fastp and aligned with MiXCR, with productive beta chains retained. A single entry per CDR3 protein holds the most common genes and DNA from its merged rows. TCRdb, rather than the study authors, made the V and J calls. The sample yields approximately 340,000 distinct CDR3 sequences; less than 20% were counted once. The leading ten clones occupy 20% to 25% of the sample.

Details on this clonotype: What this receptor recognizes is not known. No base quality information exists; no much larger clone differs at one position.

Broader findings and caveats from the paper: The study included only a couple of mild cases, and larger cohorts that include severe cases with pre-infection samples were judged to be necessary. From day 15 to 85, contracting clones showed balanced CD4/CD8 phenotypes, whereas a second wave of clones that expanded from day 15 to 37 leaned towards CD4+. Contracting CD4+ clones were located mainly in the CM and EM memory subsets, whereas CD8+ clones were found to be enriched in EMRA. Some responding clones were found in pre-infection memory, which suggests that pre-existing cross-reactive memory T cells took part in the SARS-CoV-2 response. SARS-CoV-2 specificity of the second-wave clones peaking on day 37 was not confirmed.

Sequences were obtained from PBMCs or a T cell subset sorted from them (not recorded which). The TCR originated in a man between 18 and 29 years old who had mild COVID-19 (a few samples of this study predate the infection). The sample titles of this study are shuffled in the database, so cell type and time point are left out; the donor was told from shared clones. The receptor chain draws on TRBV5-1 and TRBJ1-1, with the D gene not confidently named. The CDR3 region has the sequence CASSLAQRDTEAFF. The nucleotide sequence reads TGCGCCAGCAGCTTGGCCCAAAGGGATACTGAAGCTTTCTTT.